The 27 T cell receptor beta chains below were found in one sample sequenced in a study of regulatory T cells in long-lasting Graves disease. In building TCR beta libraries, iRepertoire HTBI primers were used together with Arm-PCR of CDR3 regions. TCRdb analysed the multiplex PCR reads with MiXCR anew, one entry per CDR3 protein. The data show about 470,000 distinct CDR3 sequences, less than 25% seen once. This sample's time point: persistent/refractory GD, antithyroid drugs over 5 years with positive TRAb. RNA isolated from PBMCs was used to make the TCR library. This material consisted of peripheral blood mononuclear cells (PBMCs), taken when the disease was refractory, from a patient treated with antithyroid drugs. The receptors derive from a female donor with Graves disease.

This clonotype occurred many times. The chain recombines TRBV28 with TRBJ2-7, with TRBD2 identical over 7 bases. The germline CDR1 and CDR2 sequences are MDHEN and SYDVKM. The CDR3 is 15 amino acids. V trimming: 6 bases; J trimming: 1 base; junction bases outside the gene matches: 9. The CDR3 bases are TGTGCCAGCAGCTTGGGAGGGACGGTATCCTACGAGCAGTACTTC. As protein: CASSLGGTVSYEQYF.

In DNA, the CDR3 is TGTGCCAGCAGCCCTTCGGGCGGTCTAGCCAAAAACATTCAGTACTTC. The encoded protein is CASSPSGGLAKNIQYF. The rearrangement joins TRBV3-1 to TRBJ2-4; unclear D gene. The CDR3 runs to 16 residues. The V and J ends lost 4 bases and 0 bases respectively, with 13 bases between them. Germline V gene sequence: CDR1 LGHDT, CDR2 YNNKEL (reference sequence).

Ten or more counts support this clonotype. This sequence joins TRBV20-1 and TRBJ1-4; a possible D gene is TRBD1 (5 bases). The germline gives CDR1 DFQATT, CDR2 SNEGSKA (reference sequence). This CDR3 has 14 residues. The V end lost 5 bases, the J end lost 3 bases, and 13 bases lay between the germline ends. In nucleotides, the CDR3 is TGCAGTGCTCCAAGGGGAAATGCTAATGAAAAACTGTTTTTT. Its translation: CSAPRGNANEKLFF.

The V gene is TRBV6-2 or TRBV6-3, the J gene TRBJ2-7, with 10 positions matching TRBD1. The CDR3 totals 19 residues. Per germline, CDR1 MNHEY and CDR2 SVGEGT. Trimming at V came to 2 bases and at J to 3 bases, leaving 16 bases not matched to a gene. CDR3 nucleotide sequence: TGTGCCAGCAGTTACGGGAGTCTGCCCCGGGACAGGGGTGTCTACGAGCAGTACTTC. Its protein is CASSYGSLPRDRGVYEQYF.

This chain joins TRBV5-1 and TRBJ2-2; perhaps D is TRBD1 or TRBD2 (6 bases each). With 2 bases removed from V and 8 bases from J, the gap between germline ends came to 13 bases. Germline V CDR1 and CDR2: SGHRS, YFSETQ. The CDR3 covers 14 residues. The CDR3 region is CASSFGGGLGELFF. CDR3 sequence (DNA): TGCGCCAGCAGCTTCGGGGGCGGACTAGGGGAGCTGTTTTTT.

V and J are TRBV7-9 and TRBJ2-5; TRBD2 matches 8 bases. V was clipped by 3 bases and J by 5 bases; unmatched bases: 5. Germline-derived CDR1 and CDR2 are SEHNR and FQNEAQ (reference sequence). CDR3 length: 14 residues. The CDR3 nucleotides read TGTGCCAGCAGCTTTAGCGGGAACGTGGAGACCCAGTACTTC. This translates into CASSFSGNVETQYF.

J is TRBJ2-2 and V is TRBV4-1, with D unclear. Trimming shortened V by 1 base and J by 1 base, and 7 bases separated the two germline ends. The V gene's germline CDR1 is MGHRA and CDR2 YSYEKL. CDR3 length: 15 residues. CDR3 nucleotide sequence: TGCGCCAGCAGCCAAGGGCTAGTGAACACCGGGGAGCTGTTTTTT. Its translation is CASSQGLVNTGELFF.

This clonotype showed up many times. V usage is TRBV28 and J usage is TRBJ2-7; D unresolved. This CDR3 has 18 amino acids. Germline-derived CDR1 and CDR2 are MDHEN and SYDVKM. The germline V and J ends were trimmed by 1 base and 3 bases, with 22 bases remaining between them. CDR3 in amino acids: CASSLFVNLPLPHYEQYF. The CDR3 DNA is TGTGCCAGCAGTTTATTCGTCAATCTACCCTTACCCCACTACGAGCAGTACTTC.

This clonotype has a count of ten or more. The V and J genes are TRBV7-2 and TRBJ1-5; 7 bases line up with TRBD1. V dropped 5 bases and J dropped 3; count of bases not matched to a gene: 7. CDR1 SGHTA and CDR2 FQGNSA come from the germline V gene. The CDR3 is 15 amino acids. CDR3 nucleotide sequence: TGTGCCAGCAGCGATGACAGGGAAACCAATCAGCCCCAGCATTTT. It codes for CASSDDRETNQPQHF.

This clonotype was recorded a few times. The chain is built from TRBV10-3 and TRBJ1-2; 7 nucleotides line up with TRBD1. Germline assignment: CDR1 ENHRY and CDR2 SYGVKD. V lost 4 bases to trimming and J lost 4 bases; unmatched junction nucleotides: 6. The CDR3 covers 14 residues. CDR3 in amino acids: CAISGGTESYGYTF. CDR3 in DNA: TGTGCCATCAGTGGGGGGACAGAATCCTATGGCTACACCTTC.

Notes on this clonotype: With a much larger clone just one base away, this may be a read error. V and J are TRBV24-1 and TRBJ1-5; no firm D call. V was shortened by 11 bases and J by 4 bases, with 11 bases between the two germline ends. The CDR3 covers 12 residues. CDR1 and CDR2 (germline): KGHDR, SFDVKD. The DNA for the CDR3 is TGTGCCATCGGACGGGGAAATCAGCCCCAGCATTTT. Translation: CAIGRGNQPQHF.

This clonotype was detected many times. This rearrangement joins TRBV28 to TRBJ1-1; possible D gene TRBD1, 6 bases. Germline loops: CDR1 MDHEN, CDR2 SYDVKM. Deletions cut 6 bases from V and 4 bases from J, with 15 bases between. The CDR3 extends over 14 amino acids. The CDR3 reads CASSLRGGGTEAFF. Written as DNA, the CDR3 is TGTGCCAGCAGCTTAAGGGGAGGGGGCACTGAAGCTTTCTTT. The variable domain in full, with the rest retrieved from reference TRBV28 and TRBJ1-1, is DVKVTQSSRYLVKRTGEKVFLECVQDMDHENMFWYRQDPGLGLRLIYFSYDVKMKEKGDIPEGYSVSREKKERFSLILESASTNQTSMYLCASSLRGGGTEAFFGQGTRLTVV.

This clonotype was observed many times. The chain combines TRBV20-1 with TRBJ1-5; D gene unclear. CDR1 and CDR2 from the germline V gene are DFQATT and SNEGSKA (reference sequence). The CDR3 covers 13 residues. V lost 2 bases and J lost 3, with 8 bases in between. The CDR3 here is CSARTGVNQPQHF. The CDR3 nucleotides are TGCAGTGCTAGAACGGGAGTCAATCAGCCCCAGCATTTT.

This clonotype has a count of ten or more. The V gene is TRBV11-2, the J gene TRBJ2-2; possible D gene TRBD1, 6 bases. CDR1 is SGHAT and CDR2 is FQNNGV in the germline V gene. The V gene lost 3 bases and the J gene lost 10 bases, with 18 bases spanning the gap. The CDR3 sequence is 15 residues long. The CDR3 sequence: CASSFHSTGSEELFF. The CDR3 nucleotides read TGTGCCAGCAGCTTCCATTCAACAGGGTCGGAGGAGCTGTTTTTT.

The chain links TRBV5-4 to TRBJ1-2; the match to TRBD1 covers 9 bases. The germline V gene encodes CDR1 SGHNT and CDR2 YYREEE (reference sequence). V was pared by 7 bases and J by 8 bases, with 9 bases of the junction left unmatched. This CDR3 comprises 13 residues. In DNA, the CDR3 is TGTGCCAGCTCCAAACAGGGGGCGCAGGGCTACACCTTC. Amino acid sequence: CASSKQGAQGYTF.

This clonotype was observed many times. This rearrangement joins TRBV29-1 to TRBJ2-7; TRBD2 agrees at 11 bases. This CDR3 is 14 amino acids long. Germline trimming cut 2 bases from V and 7 bases from J; bases unmatched to any gene: 7. The germline V gene has CDR1 SQVTM and CDR2 ANQGSEA. The CDR3 DNA follows: TGCAGCGTTGAATTAGCGGGAGGGCCGGGGGAGCAGTACTTC. Translation gives CSVELAGGPGEQYF.

Remarks on this clonotype: A much larger clone sits a single nucleotide away, making a read error possible. The J gene is TRBJ1-1, the V gene TRBV28; weak D call: TRBD1 (5 bases). The germline CDR1 and CDR2 sequences are MDHEN and SYDVKM. Between the trimmed V and J ends, which lost 6 bases and 1 base, there was a span of 15 bases. The CDR3 runs to 15 residues. The CDR3 DNA reads TGTGCCAGCAGATCGGACAAGGGATCGAACACTGAAGCTTTCTTT. Translating it yields CASRSDKGSNTEAFF. The full variable domain, its missing parts supplied by reference TRBV28 and TRBJ1-1, is DVKVTQSSRYLVKRTGEKVFLECVQDMDHENMFWYRQDPGLGLRLIYFSYDVKMKEKGDIPEGYSVSREKKERFSLILESASTNQTSMYLCASRSDKGSNTEAFFGQGTRLTVV.

At least ten counts were recorded for this clonotype. The rearrangement links TRBV28 to TRBJ2-7, with 9 positions matching TRBD1. There are 12 residues in the CDR3. The germline gives CDR1 MDHEN, CDR2 SYDVKM. Trimming took 5 bases from V and 12 from J; bases not matched to a gene: 8. The CDR3 region is CASSPPRGQGYF. The DNA of the CDR3 is TGTGCCAGCAGTCCACCCCGGGGACAGGGGTACTTC.

This clonotype has a handful of counts. The chain uses TRBV27 and TRBJ2-7; D could derive from TRBD1 or TRBD2 (5 bases each). CDR1 and CDR2 (germline): MNHEY, SMNVEV (reference sequence). V was pared by 8 bases and J by 2 bases, with 13 bases between. The CDR3 extends over 13 amino acids. CDR3 nucleotide sequence: TGTGCCAGCGGGAGTACGACAGCCTACGAGCAGTACTTC. This gives the protein CASGSTTAYEQYF.

This clonotype has ten or more counts. The gene calls are TRBV19 and TRBJ1-2; D call uncertain. Germline CDR1 and CDR2: LNHDA and SQIVND (reference sequence). CDR3 length equals 13 residues. Trimming cost V 7 bases and J 2 bases, with 11 bases left between them. The CDR3 DNA follows: TGTGCCAGTATGGAGGGATCGAACTATGGCTACACCTTC. This encodes CASMEGSNYGYTF. The complete variable domain, with remaining parts taken from reference TRBV19 and TRBJ1-2, reads DGGITQSPKYLFRKEGQNVTLSCEQNLNHDAMYWYRQDPGQGLRLIYYSQIVNDFQKGDIAEGYSVSREKKESFPLTVTSAQKNPTAFYLCASMEGSNYGYTFGSGTRLTVV.

This clonotype has a count of ten or more. This chain connects TRBV27 to TRBJ1-2, with 7 nucleotides matching TRBD1. V gave up 5 bases and J gave up 4 bases; unmatched junction bases: 7. Per the germline V gene, CDR1 is MNHEY and CDR2 is SMNVEV (reference sequence). CDR3 length equals 14 residues. The CDR3 is CASSQGGGGYGYTF. The CDR3 DNA sequence: TGTGCCAGCAGTCAAGGGGGCGGCGGCTATGGCTACACCTTC.

The chain links TRBV19 to TRBJ1-2; D remains unclear. V dropped 8 bases and J dropped 4 bases, with 11 bases sitting between them. CDR1 is LNHDA and CDR2 is SQIVND in the germline V gene (reference sequence). The CDR3 runs 12 residues. This chain's CDR3 is CASFQVPYGYTF. CDR3 coding DNA: TGTGCCAGTTTCCAGGTACCCTATGGCTACACCTTC.

The sample holds a few counts of this clonotype. The chain links TRBV6-5 to TRBJ2-5, with 12 bases lining up with TRBD2. The J segment lost 6 bases and the V segment lost 2 bases, leaving 4 bases of the junction unmatched. This CDR3 comprises 15 residues. CDR1 MNHEY and CDR2 SVGAGI come from the germline V gene. CDR3 sequence (DNA): TGTGCCAGCAGTTACGGACTAGCGGGGCTACAGACCCAGTACTTC. Translated, it gives CASSYGLAGLQTQYF.

The chain joins TRBV6-1 to TRBJ2-2, with 10 bases identical to TRBD2. V shed 5 bases, J shed 7 bases, and the junction held 16 bases outside the gene matches. This CDR3 contains 18 residues. CDR1 is MNHNS and CDR2 is SASEGT in the germline V gene. This CDR3 is CASSHPRSGRARFGELFF. CDR3 in DNA: TGTGCCAGCAGTCACCCCAGGAGCGGGAGGGCCCGGTTCGGGGAGCTGTTTTTT.

This clonotype was detected only a few times. This chain uses TRBV6-1 with TRBJ1-1; D may be TRBD1 (6 bases). Germline CDR1 MNHNS, CDR2 SASEGT. The CDR3 runs to 17 residues. V lost 5 bases, J lost 0 bases, and 19 bases lay in between. Written as DNA, the CDR3 is TGTGCCAGCAGTAGATGGGACACCGGAATCATGAACACTGAAGCTTTCTTT. Residues: CASSRWDTGIMNTEAFF.

This clonotype has only a few counts. The chain recombines TRBV6-1 with TRBJ1-5; possible D gene TRBD1, 6 bases. Deletions cut 2 bases from V and 4 bases from J, with 15 bases between. From germline, CDR1 is MNHNS and CDR2 SASEGT. This CDR3 has 16 residues. CDR3 region: CASSETGGLGNQPQHF. The CDR3 DNA reads TGTGCCAGCAGTGAAACTGGGGGCTTGGGAAATCAGCCCCAGCATTTT.

This clonotype was recorded many times. The genes are TRBV24-1 and TRBJ1-5, with 9 bases fitting TRBD1. The CDR3 contains 16 residues. Germline V gene data show CDR1 as KGHDR and CDR2 as SFDVKD. The V gene end was trimmed by 2 bases and the J gene end by 3 bases; junction bases not matched to a gene: 4. The CDR3: CATSDSDRGNNQPQHF. CDR3 bases: TGTGCCACCAGTGATTCCGACAGGGGGAACAATCAGCCCCAGCATTTT.